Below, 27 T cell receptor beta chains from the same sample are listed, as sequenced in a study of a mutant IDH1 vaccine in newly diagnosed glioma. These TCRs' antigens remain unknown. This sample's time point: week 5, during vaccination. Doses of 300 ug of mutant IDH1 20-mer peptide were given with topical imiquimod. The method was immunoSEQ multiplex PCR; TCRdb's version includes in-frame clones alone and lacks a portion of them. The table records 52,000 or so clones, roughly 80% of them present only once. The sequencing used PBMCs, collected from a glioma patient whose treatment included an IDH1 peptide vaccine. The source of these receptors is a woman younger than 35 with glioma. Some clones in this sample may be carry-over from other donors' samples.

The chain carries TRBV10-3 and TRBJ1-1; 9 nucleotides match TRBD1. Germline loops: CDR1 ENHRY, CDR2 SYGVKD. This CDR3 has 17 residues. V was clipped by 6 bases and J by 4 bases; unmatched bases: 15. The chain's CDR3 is CAIRAIGQGTFGTEAFF. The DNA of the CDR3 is TGTGCCATCAGGGCAATAGGACAGGGGACTTTTGGCACTGAAGCTTTCTTT.

CDR3 DNA sequence: TGTGCCAGCAGCCCTCAAATGGGAGCTGGGACAGCCCAAACTGGCTATGGCTACACCTTC. This sequence encodes CASSPQMGAGTAQTGYGYTF. The chain has TRBV21-1 and TRBJ1-2; the table's D call, TRBD1, has no DNA check behind it. TRBV21-1 is a known pseudogene. The CDR3 length is 20 residues.

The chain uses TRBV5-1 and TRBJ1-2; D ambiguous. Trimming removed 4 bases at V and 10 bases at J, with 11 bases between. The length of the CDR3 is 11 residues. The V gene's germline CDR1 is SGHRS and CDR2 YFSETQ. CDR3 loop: CASSDKAVYTF. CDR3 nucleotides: TGCGCCAGCAGCGACAAGGCCGTCTACACCTTC.

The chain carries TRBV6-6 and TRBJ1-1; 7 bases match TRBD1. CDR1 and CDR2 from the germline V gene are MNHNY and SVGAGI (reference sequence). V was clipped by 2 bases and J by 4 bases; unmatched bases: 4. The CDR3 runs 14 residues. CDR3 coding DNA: TGTGCCAGCAGTTACCAGACAGGGAGCACTGAAGCTTTCTTT. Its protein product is CASSYQTGSTEAFF.

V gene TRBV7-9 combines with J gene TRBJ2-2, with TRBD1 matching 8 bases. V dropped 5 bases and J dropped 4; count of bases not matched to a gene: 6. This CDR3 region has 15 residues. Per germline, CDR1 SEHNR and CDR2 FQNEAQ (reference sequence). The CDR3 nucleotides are TGTGCCAGCAGCCGACAGGGGTTTTTCACCGGGGAGCTGTTTTTT. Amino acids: CASSRQGFFTGELFF.

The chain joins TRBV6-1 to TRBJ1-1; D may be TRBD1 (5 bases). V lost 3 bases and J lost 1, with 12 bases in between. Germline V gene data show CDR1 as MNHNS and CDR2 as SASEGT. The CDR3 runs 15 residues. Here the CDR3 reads CASSERPQGNTEAFF. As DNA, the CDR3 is TGTGCCAGCAGTGAGAGACCTCAGGGGAACACTGAAGCTTTCTTT.

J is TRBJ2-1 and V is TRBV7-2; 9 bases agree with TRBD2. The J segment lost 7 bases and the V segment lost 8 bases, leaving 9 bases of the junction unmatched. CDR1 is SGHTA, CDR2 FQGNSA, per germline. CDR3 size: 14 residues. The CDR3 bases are TGTGCCAGCGCTTTTCGGGCGGGGGGGAATGAGCAGTTCTTC. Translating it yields CASAFRAGGNEQFF.

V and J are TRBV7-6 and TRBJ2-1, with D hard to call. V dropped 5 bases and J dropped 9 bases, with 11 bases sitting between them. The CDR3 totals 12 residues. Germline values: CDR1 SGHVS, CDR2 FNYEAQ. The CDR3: CASSLGKSEQFF. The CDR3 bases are TGTGCCAGCAGCCTTGGGAAGAGTGAGCAGTTCTTC.

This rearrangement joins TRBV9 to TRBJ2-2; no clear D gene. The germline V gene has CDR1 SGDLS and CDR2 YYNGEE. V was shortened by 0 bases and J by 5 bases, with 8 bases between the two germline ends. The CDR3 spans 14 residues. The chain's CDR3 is CASSVGRVTGELFF. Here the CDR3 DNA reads TGTGCCAGCAGCGTAGGTAGGGTGACCGGGGAGCTGTTTTTT.

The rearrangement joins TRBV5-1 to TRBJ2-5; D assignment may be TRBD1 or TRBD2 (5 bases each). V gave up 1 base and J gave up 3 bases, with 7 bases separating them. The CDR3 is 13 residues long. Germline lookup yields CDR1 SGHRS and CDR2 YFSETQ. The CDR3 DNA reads TGCGCCAGCAGCTTGATGGGGGAAGAGACCCAGTACTTC. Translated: CASSLMGEETQYF.

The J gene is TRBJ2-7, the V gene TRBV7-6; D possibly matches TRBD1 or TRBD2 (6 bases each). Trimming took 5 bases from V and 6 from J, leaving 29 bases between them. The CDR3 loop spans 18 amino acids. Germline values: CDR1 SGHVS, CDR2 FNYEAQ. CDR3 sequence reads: CASSPSPGTPGSSTEQYF. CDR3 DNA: TGTGCCAGCAGCCCTAGCCCTGGGACACCCGGGAGTAGCACCGAGCAGTACTTC.

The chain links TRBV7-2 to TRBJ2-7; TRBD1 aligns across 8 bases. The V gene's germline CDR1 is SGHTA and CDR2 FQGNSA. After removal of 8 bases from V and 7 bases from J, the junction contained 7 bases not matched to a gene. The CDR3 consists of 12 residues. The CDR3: CASGRTGIEQYF. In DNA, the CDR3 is TGTGCCAGCGGTAGGACAGGGATTGAGCAGTACTTC.

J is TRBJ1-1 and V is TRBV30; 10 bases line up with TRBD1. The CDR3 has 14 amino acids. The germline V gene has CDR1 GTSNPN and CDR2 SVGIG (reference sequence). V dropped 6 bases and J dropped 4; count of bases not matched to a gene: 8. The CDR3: CACTKGQGSTEAFF. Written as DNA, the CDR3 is TGTGCCTGTACGAAGGGACAGGGGAGCACTGAAGCTTTCTTT.

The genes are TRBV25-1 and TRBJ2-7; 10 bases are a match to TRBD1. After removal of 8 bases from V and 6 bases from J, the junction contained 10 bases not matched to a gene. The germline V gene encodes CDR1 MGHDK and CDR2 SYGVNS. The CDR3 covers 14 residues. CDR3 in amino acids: CASGTGAAASEQYF. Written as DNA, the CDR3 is TGTGCCAGCGGGACAGGGGCCGCCGCGAGCGAGCAGTACTTC.

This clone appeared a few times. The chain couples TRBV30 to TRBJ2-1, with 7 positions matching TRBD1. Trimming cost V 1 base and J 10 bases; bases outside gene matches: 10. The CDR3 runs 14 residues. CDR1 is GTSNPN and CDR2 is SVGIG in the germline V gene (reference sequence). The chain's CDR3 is CAWSAPPTGYEQFF. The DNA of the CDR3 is TGTGCCTGGAGTGCCCCTCCGACAGGGTACGAGCAGTTCTTC.

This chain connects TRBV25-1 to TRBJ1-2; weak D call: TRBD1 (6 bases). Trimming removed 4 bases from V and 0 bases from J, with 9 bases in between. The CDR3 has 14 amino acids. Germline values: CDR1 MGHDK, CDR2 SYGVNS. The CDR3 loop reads CASSGRTANYGYTF. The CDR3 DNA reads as TGTGCCAGCAGTGGACGGACAGCTAACTATGGCTACACCTTC.

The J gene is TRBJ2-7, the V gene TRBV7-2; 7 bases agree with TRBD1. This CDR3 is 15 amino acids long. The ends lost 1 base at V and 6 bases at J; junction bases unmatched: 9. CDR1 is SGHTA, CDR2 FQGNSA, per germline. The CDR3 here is CASSLEGAGSSEQYF. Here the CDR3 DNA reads TGTGCCAGCAGCTTAGAGGGGGCAGGAAGTAGCGAGCAGTACTTC.

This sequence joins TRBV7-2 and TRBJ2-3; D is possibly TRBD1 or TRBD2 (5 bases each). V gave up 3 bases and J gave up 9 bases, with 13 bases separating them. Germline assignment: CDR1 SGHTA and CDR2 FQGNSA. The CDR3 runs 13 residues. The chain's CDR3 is CASSLGPAGTQYF. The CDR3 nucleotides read TGTGCCAGCAGCTTGGGACCCGCAGGAACGCAGTATTTT.

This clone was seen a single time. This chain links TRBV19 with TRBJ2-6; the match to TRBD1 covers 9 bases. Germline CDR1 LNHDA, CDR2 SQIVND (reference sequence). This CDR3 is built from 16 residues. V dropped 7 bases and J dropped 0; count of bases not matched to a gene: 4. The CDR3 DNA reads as TGTGCCAGTACCGGGACAGGGACCTCTGGGGCCAACGTCCTGACTTTC. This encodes CASTGTGTSGANVLTF. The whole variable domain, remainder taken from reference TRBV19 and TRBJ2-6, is DGGITQSPKYLFRKEGQNVTLSCEQNLNHDAMYWYRQDPGQGLRLIYYSQIVNDFQKGDIAEGYSVSREKKESFPLTVTSAQKNPTAFYLCASTGTGTSGANVLTFGAGSRLTVL.

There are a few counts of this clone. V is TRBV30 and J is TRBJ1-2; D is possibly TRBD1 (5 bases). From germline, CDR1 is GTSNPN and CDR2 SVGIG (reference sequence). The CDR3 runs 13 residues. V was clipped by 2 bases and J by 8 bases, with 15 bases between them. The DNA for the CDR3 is TGTGCCTGGAGTCGGAGGGGCGCCGGGGGCTACACCTTC. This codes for CAWSRRGAGGYTF. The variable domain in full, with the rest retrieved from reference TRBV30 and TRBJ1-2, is SQTIHQWPATLVQPVGSPLSLECTVEGTSNPNLYWYRQAAGRGLQLLFYSVGIGQISSEVPQNLSASRPQDRQFILSSKKLLLSDSGFYLCAWSRRGAGGYTFGSGTRLTVV.

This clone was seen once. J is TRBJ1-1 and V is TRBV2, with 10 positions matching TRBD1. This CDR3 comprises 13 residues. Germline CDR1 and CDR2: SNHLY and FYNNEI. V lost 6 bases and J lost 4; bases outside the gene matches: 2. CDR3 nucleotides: TGTGCCAGCAGGGGACAGGGGAGCACTGAAGCTTTCTTT. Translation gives CASRGQGSTEAFF.

Here the CDR3 reads CASSGGPGALSYNEQFF. CDR3 in DNA: TGTGCCAGCAGTGGGGGGCCGGGGGCTCTCTCCTACAATGAGCAGTTCTTC. The V call is TRBV25-1, the J call TRBJ2-1; D possibly uses TRBD1 or TRBD2 (6 bases each). With 4 bases removed from V and 0 bases from J, the gap between germline ends came to 16 bases. Germline assignment: CDR1 MGHDK and CDR2 SYGVNS. The CDR3 consists of 17 residues.

Here the CDR3 DNA reads TGTGCCAGCAGCCTCCGGTGGGGGGAGGAGACCCAGTACTTC. Its protein is CASSLRWGEETQYF. The gene calls are TRBV7-2 and TRBJ2-5; D possibly corresponds to TRBD2 (6 bases). This CDR3 is built from 14 residues. V was cut by 5 bases and J by 5 bases, with 15 bases left in between. Germline V CDR1 and CDR2: SGHTA, FQGNSA.

The CDR3 DNA follows: TGTGCCAGCAGCCTTGGCAACAAGGGCGGGGAGACCCAGTACTTC. As protein: CASSLGNKGGETQYF. The gene calls are TRBV7-8 and TRBJ2-5; tentatively, D is TRBD2 (5 bases). CDR1 is SGHVS and CDR2 is FQNEAQ in the germline V gene. The V gene lost 5 bases and the J gene lost 5 bases, with 18 bases spanning the gap. CDR3 size: 15 residues. Complete variable domain (other parts from reference TRBV7-8 and TRBJ2-5): GAGVSQSPRYKVAKRGQDVALRCDPISGHVSLFWYQQALGQGPEFLTYFQNEAQLDKSGLPSDRFFAERPEGSVSTLKIQRTQQEDSAVYLCASSLGNKGGETQYFGPGTRLLVL.

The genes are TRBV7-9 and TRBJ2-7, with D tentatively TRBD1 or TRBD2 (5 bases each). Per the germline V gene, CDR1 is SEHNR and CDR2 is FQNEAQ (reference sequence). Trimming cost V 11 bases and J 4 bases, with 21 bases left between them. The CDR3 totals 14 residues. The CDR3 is CAHGEGPLGYEQYF. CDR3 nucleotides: TGTGCCCACGGAGAGGGGCCCCTAGGATACGAGCAGTACTTC.

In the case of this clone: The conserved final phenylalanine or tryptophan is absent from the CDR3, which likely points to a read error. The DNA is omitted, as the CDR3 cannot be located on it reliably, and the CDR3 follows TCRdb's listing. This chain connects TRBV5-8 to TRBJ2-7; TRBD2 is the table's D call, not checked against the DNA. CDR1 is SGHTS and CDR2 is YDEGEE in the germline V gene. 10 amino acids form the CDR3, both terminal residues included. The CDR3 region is CASSFGVEFA.

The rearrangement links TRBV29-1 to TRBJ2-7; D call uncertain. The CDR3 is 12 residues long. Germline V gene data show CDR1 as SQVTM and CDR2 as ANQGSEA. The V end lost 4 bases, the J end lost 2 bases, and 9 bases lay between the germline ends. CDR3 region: CSVGEGAYEQYF. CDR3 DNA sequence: TGCAGCGTTGGGGAAGGTGCCTACGAGCAGTACTTC.